These 32 T cell receptor beta chains were all obtained from the same sample, sequenced in a study of cytomegalovirus exposure and HLA in healthy donors. It was with 60 Vbeta and 13 Jbeta primers that the PCR ran. Repertoires were generated with immunoSEQ multiplex PCR, while TCRdb's copy carries only in-frame clones and drops some. Found here are 200,000 or so clones, 84% of them singletons; the top ten hold 2% to 3%. The specimen sequenced was PBMCs. The receptors shown here come from a woman between 50 and 59 years old in good health and CMV-seropositive.

A single count supports this clone. This chain links TRBV7-2 with TRBJ1-6; D is undetermined. The CDR3 contains 12 residues. Germline V gene data show CDR1 as SGHTA and CDR2 as FQGNSA. V was cut by 5 bases and J by 8 bases, with 7 bases left in between. The DNA for the CDR3 is TGTGCCAGCAGCCACTCGCATTCACCCCTCCACTTT. This gives the protein CASSHSHSPLHF. The variable domain in full, with the rest retrieved from reference TRBV7-2 and TRBJ1-6, is GAGVSQSPSNKVTEKGKDVELRCDPISGHTALYWYRQSLGQGLEFLIYFQGNSAPDKSGLPSDRFSAERTGGSVSTLTIQRTQQEDSAVYLCASSHSHSPLHFGNGTRLTVT.

This chain uses TRBV7-9 with TRBJ1-6; 9 positions match TRBD1. After removal of 6 bases from V and 8 bases from J, the junction contained 11 bases not matched to a gene. Germline V gives CDR1 SEHNR, CDR2 FQNEAQ (reference sequence). The CDR3 runs to 16 residues. CDR3 bases: TGTGCCAGCAGTTATCCGGGACAGGGCAAACATTCACCCCTCCACTTT. Translation gives CASSYPGQGKHSPLHF. Combining the CDR3 with reference TRBV7-9 and TRBJ1-6 gives the whole variable domain DTGVSQNPRHKITKRGQNVTFRCDPISEHNRLYWYRQTLGQGPEFLTYFQNEAQLEKSRLLSDRFSAERPKGSFSTLEIQRTEQGDSAMYLCASSYPGQGKHSPLHFGNGTRLTVT.

Details on this clone: At one end, the junction sequence differs from germline, possibly due to a read error. Other nucleotide sequences from this sample produce the same CDR3. The chain is built from TRBV7-8 and TRBJ1-6; 10 nucleotides agree with TRBD1. CDR3 length: 19 residues. CDR1 and CDR2 from the germline V gene are SGHVS and FQNEAQ. CDR3 DNA: TGTGCCAGCAGCCGCCGGGACAGGGGCCAGAGCTCCTATAATTCCCCCCTCCACTTT. This gives the protein CASSRRDRGQSSYNSPLHF.

V usage is TRBV6-5 and J usage is TRBJ2-7; D gene unclear. V lost 2 bases and J 3 bases, leaving 8 bases between the germline ends. The CDR3 has 13 amino acids. CDR1 is MNHEY, CDR2 SVGAGI, per germline. The CDR3 protein is CASSYGLNYEQYF. DNA of the CDR3: TGTGCCAGCAGTTACGGGCTAAACTACGAGCAGTACTTC.

The genes are TRBV5-5 and TRBJ1-2; 8 bases agree with TRBD1. Germline V lookup: CDR1 SGHKS, CDR2 YYEKEE (reference sequence). J was trimmed by 6 bases and V by 0 bases; bases with no gene match: 7. CDR3 length: 15 residues. CDR3 nucleotides: TGTGCCAGCAGCTTGGCGGCAGGGGGCGCAAATGGCTACACCTTC. Encoded protein: CASSLAAGGANGYTF.

The CDR3 coding sequence is TGTGCCAGCAGTTTGGCAGTGGGCAGGGAAAAACTGTTTTTT. Amino acid sequence: CASSLAVGREKLFF. V is TRBV28 and J is TRBJ1-4; D remains unclear. V gave up 3 bases and J gave up 8 bases, with 13 bases separating them. This CDR3 contains 14 residues. Looked up from germline, CDR1 is MDHEN and CDR2 is SYDVKM.

This clone appeared a single time. The V gene is TRBV7-3, the J gene TRBJ2-5, with TRBD1 as a possible D gene (5 bases). This CDR3 spans 16 amino acids. Trimming cost V 5 bases and J 2 bases, with 18 bases left between them. CDR1 and CDR2 from the germline V gene are SGHTA and FQGTGA. The CDR3 DNA reads as TGTGCCAGCAGCCCTGGGGCAGATTGGTTACAAGAGACCCAGTACTTC. Amino acids: CASSPGADWLQETQYF.

The V gene is TRBV6-6, the J gene TRBJ2-7; D perhaps matches TRBD1 (5 bases). With 7 bases removed from V and 1 base from J, the gap between germline ends came to 14 bases. CDR3 length: 14 residues. CDR1 and CDR2 from the germline V gene are MNHNY and SVGAGI (reference sequence). The CDR3 protein is CASNKGRGSYEQYF. CDR3 in DNA: TGTGCCAGCAACAAGGGTAGGGGATCCTACGAGCAGTACTTC.

This chain connects TRBV2 to TRBJ2-5; 8 bases map to TRBD2. The end of the DNA fits TRBJ2-7 better, so the J call may be wrong. The CDR3 runs to 16 residues. Germline V lookup: CDR1 SNHLY, CDR2 FYNNEI. The CDR3 DNA follows: TGTGCCAGCACCCTTGGGGCGGCGGGGGGCCTCTACGAGCAGTACTTC. It codes for CASTLGAAGGLYEQYF.

CDR3 nucleotides: TGTGCCAGCAGTGGAACCAGGGGAATGAGCGAGCAGTACTTC. It specifies CASSGTRGMSEQYF. V is TRBV2 and J is TRBJ2-5, with D perhaps TRBD1 (6 bases). The J call may be mistaken, given a closer DNA end match to TRBJ2-7. Germline-derived CDR1 and CDR2 are SNHLY and FYNNEI. The CDR3 spans 14 residues.

V usage is TRBV18 and J usage is TRBJ1-1; the match to TRBD1 covers 8 bases. Germline CDR1 is KGHSH and CDR2 is LQKENI. V shed 4 bases, J shed 6 bases, and the junction held 10 bases outside the gene matches. The CDR3 covers 15 residues. The CDR3 region is CASSRTGSSPSEAFF. As DNA, the CDR3 is TGTGCCAGCTCACGGACAGGGTCCAGCCCCTCTGAAGCTTTCTTT.

The chain links TRBV30 to TRBJ2-3; weak D call: TRBD1 (6 bases). Germline V gene data show CDR1 as GTSNPN and CDR2 as SVGIG (reference sequence). The length of the CDR3 is 14 residues. The V and J ends lost 2 bases and 2 bases respectively, with 11 bases between them. DNA of the CDR3: TGTGCCTGGAGTCCAGGACAGCTCACAGATACGCAGTATTTT. Protein sequence: CAWSPGQLTDTQYF.

This clone has just a few counts. The DNA of the CDR3 is TGTGCTAGCGCGCAGGGGGGTTCTAGCACAGATACGCAGTATTTT. This sequence encodes CASAQGGSSTDTQYF. V usage is TRBV7-7 and J usage is TRBJ2-3; possibly TRBD1 for D (7 bases). CDR1 is SSHAT and CDR2 is FNYEAQ in the germline V gene (reference sequence). This CDR3 contains 15 residues.

The V and J genes are TRBV9 and TRBJ2-7; 12 bases align to TRBD2. CDR1 SGDLS and CDR2 YYNGEE come from the germline V gene. Losses at the gene ends were 4 bases for V and 4 bases for J; bases not matched to a gene: 6. The CDR3 runs 15 residues. The CDR3 DNA reads as TGTGCCAGCAGCCCCCTAGCGGGGGGGATATACGAGCAGTACTTC. It specifies CASSPLAGGIYEQYF.

This rearrangement joins TRBV19 to TRBJ1-3; 9 bases fit TRBD1. V gave up 4 bases and J gave up 0 bases; unmatched junction bases: 4. There are 16 residues in the CDR3. CDR1 and CDR2 from the germline V gene are LNHDA and SQIVND (reference sequence). The CDR3 DNA reads as TGTGCCAGTAGTACACAGGGGGCAACCTCTGGAAACACCATATATTTT. Encoded protein: CASSTQGATSGNTIYF.

V is TRBV4-3 and J is TRBJ2-7, with 12 positions matching TRBD2. This CDR3 region has 15 residues. Trimming at V came to 1 base and at J to 2 bases, leaving 0 bases not matched to a gene. The germline V gene encodes CDR1 LGHNA and CDR2 YSLEER. CDR3 loop: CASSQGLAGAYEQYF. The CDR3 coding sequence is TGCGCCAGCAGCCAAGGACTAGCGGGGGCCTACGAGCAGTACTTC.

V gene TRBV6-5 combines with J gene TRBJ2-1; D gene ambiguous. V was shortened by 10 bases and J by 9 bases, with 16 bases between the two germline ends. The CDR3 contains 12 residues. Germline lookup yields CDR1 MNHEY and CDR2 SVGAGI. In DNA, the CDR3 is TGTGCCATCTCCAACGCGCCCCCTGAGCAGTTCTTC. This translates into CAISNAPPEQFF.

This clone was detected only a few times. The chain combines TRBV20-1 with TRBJ2-5; 8 nucleotides match TRBD2. Germline CDR1 DFQATT, CDR2 SNEGSKA (reference sequence). The CDR3 length is 11 residues. The DNA for the CDR3 is TGCAGCGGGGGGGGGCGGGAGACCCAGTACTTC. Protein: CSGGGRETQYF.

Details on this clone: Other DNA sequences within the sample encode an identical CDR3. The V and J genes are TRBV6-1 and TRBJ2-7; TRBD1 agrees at 8 bases. This CDR3 region has 18 residues. CDR1 and CDR2 (germline): MNHNS, SASEGT. V was clipped by 4 bases and J by 5 bases; unmatched bases: 19. The chain's CDR3 is CASSAVQFRDRRVNEQYF. The CDR3 region has the DNA TGTGCCAGCAGTGCTGTACAATTTCGGGACAGGCGGGTTAACGAGCAGTACTTC.

This clone was recorded only once. The chain recombines TRBV4-1 with TRBJ2-7, with TRBD2 identical over 15 bases. The V gene end was trimmed by 4 bases and the J gene end by 0 bases; junction bases not matched to a gene: 7. Germline V CDR1 and CDR2: MGHRA, YSYEKL. The CDR3 sequence is 18 residues long. The CDR3 nucleotides are TGCGCCAGCAGCCTCGGGACTAGCGGGGGGTCCTACTCCTACGAGCAGTACTTC. Translation gives CASSLGTSGGSYSYEQYF.

The chain is built from TRBV5-6 and TRBJ2-7; TRBD2 aligns across 11 bases. Germline V gives CDR1 SGHDT, CDR2 YYEEEE. V shed 6 bases and J 3 bases; nucleotides not matched to a gene: 5. This CDR3 spans 14 amino acids. DNA for the CDR3: TGTGCCAGCAACCTAGCGGGGGGACTCTACGAGCAGTACTTC. Its translation is CASNLAGGLYEQYF.

J is TRBJ1-2 and V is TRBV6-5, with unresolved D. This CDR3 has 11 amino acids. V lost 5 bases and J lost 4, with 5 bases in between. Germline lookup yields CDR1 MNHEY and CDR2 SVGAGI. CDR3 DNA: TGTGCCAGCAGTAACGGCTATGGCTACACCTTC. Translation gives CASSNGYGYTF.

The rearrangement links TRBV5-1 to TRBJ1-2; D not certain. Trimming cost V 3 bases and J 0 bases, with 18 bases left between them. CDR1 is SGHRS, CDR2 YFSETQ, per germline. The CDR3 is made up of 17 amino acids. The CDR3 sequence is CASSSDGRREANYGYTF. CDR3 nucleotide sequence: TGCGCCAGCAGCTCCGACGGGCGTAGGGAGGCTAACTATGGCTACACCTTC.

V and J are TRBV4-1 and TRBJ1-5; 7 bases agree with TRBD1. CDR1 MGHRA and CDR2 YSYEKL come from the germline V gene. V shed 2 bases and J 4 bases; nucleotides not matched to a gene: 5. The length of the CDR3 is 15 residues. The CDR3 coding sequence is TGCGCCAGCAGCCAACCGACAGGGAATAATCAGCCCCAGCATTTT. Its translation is CASSQPTGNNQPQHF.

This chain connects TRBV7-2 to TRBJ1-4; D not resolved. CDR3 length: 14 residues. Trimming pared 5 bases from V and 7 bases from J, leaving 14 bases between. Per germline, CDR1 SGHTA and CDR2 FQGNSA. The CDR3 nucleotides read TGTGCCAGCAGCCCCGGCCGGGGTATTGAAAAACTGTTTTTT. Amino acid sequence: CASSPGRGIEKLFF.

J is TRBJ2-1 and V is TRBV9; D is undetermined. The CDR3 is 12 amino acids. In germline, CDR1 is SGDLS, CDR2 YYNGEE. The V gene lost 0 bases and the J gene lost 9 bases, with 7 bases spanning the gap. CDR3 nucleotides: TGTGCCAGCAGCGTAGCTAACGGTGAGCAGTTCTTC. It specifies CASSVANGEQFF.

The CDR3 loop reads CAWTMGSDRGNQPQHF. The CDR3 bases are TGTGCCTGGACGATGGGGTCGGACAGGGGGAATCAGCCCCAGCATTTT. The chain combines TRBV30 with TRBJ1-5; 10 bases line up with TRBD1. The CDR3 is made up of 16 amino acids. Germline V gives CDR1 GTSNPN, CDR2 SVGIG (reference sequence). V dropped 4 bases and J dropped 4; count of bases not matched to a gene: 10. Looking up the rest from reference TRBV30 and TRBJ1-5 gives the full variable domain: SQTIHQWPATLVQPVGSPLSLECTVEGTSNPNLYWYRQAAGRGLQLLFYSVGIGQISSEVPQNLSASRPQDRQFILSSKKLLLSDSGFYLCAWTMGSDRGNQPQHFGDGTRLSIL.

The rearrangement joins TRBV6-1 to TRBJ2-7, with TRBD2 matching over 13 bases. V shed 4 bases, J shed 0 bases, and the junction held 6 bases outside the gene matches. The CDR3 is 17 amino acids. Per the germline V gene, CDR1 is MNHNS and CDR2 is SASEGT. The CDR3 DNA follows: TGTGCCAGCAGTGGGCAACTAGCGGGGGGGAGCTCCTACGAGCAGTACTTC. Translation gives CASSGQLAGGSSYEQYF.

V gene TRBV1 combines with J gene TRBJ2-4; the D call TRBD2 from the table was never checked on the DNA. TRBV1 is a pseudogene segment. The CDR3 totals 18 residues. CDR3 protein: CTSSQDLKRVLAKNIQYF. CDR3 sequence (DNA): TGCACCAGCAGCCAAGATCTGAAGAGGGTCCTAGCCAAAAACATTCAGTACTTC.

The chain employs TRBV5-5 and TRBJ1-1, with TRBD1 identical over 7 bases. This CDR3 spans 14 amino acids. J gave up 2 bases and V 1 base, and 2 bases lay outside the gene matches. Per the germline V gene, CDR1 is SGHKS and CDR2 is YYEKEE (reference sequence). The CDR3 region is CASSLPGGNTEAFF. Written as DNA, the CDR3 is TGTGCCAGCAGCTTGCCAGGGGGTAACACTGAAGCTTTCTTT.

CDR3 amino acids: CASSLADSSVVDGGTQYF. The CDR3 coding sequence is TGTGCCAGCAGCTTGGCGGACAGCTCCGTGGTTGATGGAGGGACCCAGTACTTC. The gene calls are TRBV5-5 and TRBJ2-5; D possibly corresponds to TRBD1 (6 bases). The length of the CDR3 is 18 residues. From germline, CDR1 is SGHKS and CDR2 YYEKEE (reference sequence). Trimming removed 0 bases at V and 7 bases at J, with 25 bases between.

The V and J genes are TRBV6-5 and TRBJ1-2; D might be TRBD1 (5 bases). Germline V lookup: CDR1 MNHEY, CDR2 SVGAGI. V lost 0 bases, J lost 6 bases, and 8 bases lay in between. The CDR3 contains 13 residues. The CDR3 coding sequence is TGTGCCAGCAGTTACTCAGTCAGGGATGGCTACACCTTC. Amino acid sequence: CASSYSVRDGYTF.